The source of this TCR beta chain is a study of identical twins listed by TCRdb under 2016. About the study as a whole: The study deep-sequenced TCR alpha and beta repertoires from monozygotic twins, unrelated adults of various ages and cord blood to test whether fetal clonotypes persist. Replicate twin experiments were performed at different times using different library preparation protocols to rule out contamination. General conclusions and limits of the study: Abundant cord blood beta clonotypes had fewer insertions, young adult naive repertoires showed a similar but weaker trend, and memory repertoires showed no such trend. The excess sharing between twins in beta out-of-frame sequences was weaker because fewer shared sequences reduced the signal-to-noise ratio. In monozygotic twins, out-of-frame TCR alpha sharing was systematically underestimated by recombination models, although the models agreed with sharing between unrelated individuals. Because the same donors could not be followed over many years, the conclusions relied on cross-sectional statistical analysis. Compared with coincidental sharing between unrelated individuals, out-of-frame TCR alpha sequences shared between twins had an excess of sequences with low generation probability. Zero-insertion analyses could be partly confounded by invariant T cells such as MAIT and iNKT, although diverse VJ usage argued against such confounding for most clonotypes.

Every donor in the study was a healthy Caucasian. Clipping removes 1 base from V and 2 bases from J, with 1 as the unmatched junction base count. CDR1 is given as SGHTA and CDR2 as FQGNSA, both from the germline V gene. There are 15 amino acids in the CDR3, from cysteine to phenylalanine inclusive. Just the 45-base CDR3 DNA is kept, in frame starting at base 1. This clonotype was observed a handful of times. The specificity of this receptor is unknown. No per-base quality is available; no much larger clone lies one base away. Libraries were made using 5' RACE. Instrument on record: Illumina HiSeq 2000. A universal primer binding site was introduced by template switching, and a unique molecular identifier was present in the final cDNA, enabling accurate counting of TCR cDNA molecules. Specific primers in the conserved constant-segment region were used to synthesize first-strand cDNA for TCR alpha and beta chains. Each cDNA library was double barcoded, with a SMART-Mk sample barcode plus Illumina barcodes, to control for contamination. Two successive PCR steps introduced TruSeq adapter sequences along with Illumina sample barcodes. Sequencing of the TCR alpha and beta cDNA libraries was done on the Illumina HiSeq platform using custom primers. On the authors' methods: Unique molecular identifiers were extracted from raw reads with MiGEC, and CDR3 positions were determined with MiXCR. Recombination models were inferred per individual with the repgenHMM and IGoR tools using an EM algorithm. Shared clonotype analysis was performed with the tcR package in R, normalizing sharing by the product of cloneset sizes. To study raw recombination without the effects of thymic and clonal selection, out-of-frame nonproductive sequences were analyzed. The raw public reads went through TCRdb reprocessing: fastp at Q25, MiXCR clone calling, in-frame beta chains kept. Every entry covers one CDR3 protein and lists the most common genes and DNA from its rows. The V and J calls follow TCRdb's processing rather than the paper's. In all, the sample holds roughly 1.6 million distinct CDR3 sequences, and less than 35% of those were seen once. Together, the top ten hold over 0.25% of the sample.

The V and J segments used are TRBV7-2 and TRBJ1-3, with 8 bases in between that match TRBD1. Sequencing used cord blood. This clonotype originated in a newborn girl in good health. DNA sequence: TGTGCCAGCAGCTTAGTACAGGGGGCTGGAAACACCATATATTTT. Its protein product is CASSLVQGAGNTIYF.